This T cell receptor beta chain was sequenced in a study of blood T cell repertoires in COVID-19. Trimming removed 0 bases from V and 0 bases from J, with 6 bases in between. CDR3 size: 14 residues. Germline CDR1 is SGHRS and CDR2 is YFSETQ. This clone appeared once. Other nucleotide sequences in the sample specify the same CDR3. Source study methods: By means of reference gene primer amplification, nucleated cell counts were estimated. Assay: immunoSEQ multiplex PCR; the TCRdb copy retains only in-frame clones and omits some. The V and J calls and the clone size are those of that table, but D and trimming were determined from the DNA. The sample includes 130,000 or so clones, about nine tenths of them seen just once.

Sequencing was performed on peripheral blood. This receptor was obtained from a woman in her sixties or seventies with COVID-19, enrolled during active disease. The chain joins TRBV5-1 to TRBJ2-5; unclear D gene. This chain's CDR3 is CASSLEADQETQYF. The CDR3 DNA follows: TGCGCCAGCAGCTTGGAGGCGGACCAAGAGACCCAGTACTTC.